The 22 T cell receptor beta chains below come from one sample, sequenced in a study of shared clonotypes between healthy human individuals. Sequencing was performed with immunoSEQ multiplex PCR; in TCRdb, only in-frame clones are kept and a portion is missing. The sample has about 1,800,000 clones, about 95% seen once. CD45RO negativity and positive selection for CCR7 defined naive CD8 cells, a population that excluded terminally differentiated effector memory CD45RA+ cells. The sample was naive CD8+ T cells sorted from blood. These receptors came from a young man in good health.

Note on this clone: Different DNA sequences within this sample yield the same CDR3. The J gene is TRBJ2-3, the V gene TRBV7-9, with 10 positions matching TRBD1. In germline, CDR1 is SEHNR, CDR2 FQNEAQ (reference sequence). The CDR3 totals 14 residues. Germline trimming cut 3 bases from V and 5 bases from J; bases unmatched to any gene: 2. The CDR3 here is CASSLTGGKDTQYF. The CDR3 DNA sequence: TGTGCCAGCAGCTTGACAGGGGGCAAAGATACGCAGTATTTT.

The chain recombines TRBV14 with TRBJ1-2; D is undetermined. The CDR3 runs to 13 residues. The germline gives CDR1 SGHDN, CDR2 FVKESK. Between the trimmed V and J ends, which lost 3 bases and 4 bases, there was a span of 9 bases. The CDR3 spells CASSHGSTYGYTF. The CDR3 DNA follows: TGTGCCAGCAGCCATGGGTCCACCTATGGCTACACCTTC.

This clone has a handful of counts. This chain connects TRBV6-5 to TRBJ2-2; D is uncertain. The CDR3 is made up of 13 amino acids. V lost 10 bases to trimming and J lost 6 bases, with 15 bases between them. CDR1 and CDR2 (germline): MNHEY, SVGAGI. The CDR3: CATTSLVAGELFF. As DNA, the CDR3 is TGTGCCACTACTTCGTTGGTTGCCGGGGAGCTGTTTTTT.

On this clone: The sample carries other DNA sequences with the same CDR3. The gene calls are TRBV13 and TRBJ2-7; perhaps TRBD1 as D (5 bases). Germline loops: CDR1 PRHDT, CDR2 FYEKMQ (reference sequence). Trimming left V 5 bases short and J 1 base short, with 9 bases between. The CDR3 has 13 residues. The CDR3 reads CASSTTGSYEQYF. CDR3 bases: TGTGCCAGCAGCACAACAGGTTCCTACGAGCAGTACTTC. The whole variable domain, filled in from reference TRBV13 and TRBJ2-7, reads AAGVIQSPRHLIKEKRETATLKCYPIPRHDTVYWYQQGPGQDPQFLISFYEKMQSDKGSIPDRFSAQQFSDYHSELNMSSLELGDSALYFCASSTTGSYEQYFGPGTRLTVT.

The chain employs TRBV5-1 and TRBJ2-7, with a weak D call TRBD2 (5 bases). Trimming removed 4 bases at V and 4 bases at J, with 12 bases between. From germline, CDR1 is SGHRS and CDR2 YFSETQ. The CDR3 extends over 13 amino acids. The CDR3 region is CASSLDSDYEQYF. The CDR3 bases are TGCGCCAGCAGCCTGGACTCCGATTACGAGCAGTACTTC.

The chain carries TRBV10-2 and TRBJ2-7; unclear D gene. With 6 bases removed from V and 3 bases from J, the gap between germline ends came to 9 bases. Germline V CDR1 and CDR2: WSHSY, SAAADI. CDR3 length equals 12 residues. The CDR3 DNA follows: TGCGCCAGCAGGTCGAGTTACTACGAGCAGTACTTC. Protein product: CASRSSYYEQYF.

CDR3 bases: TGCGCCAGCAGTCCGGGACTAGCGGGAGGGGATGGCAAAAACATTCAGTACTTC. It codes for CASSPGLAGGDGKNIQYF. The V call is TRBV10-2, the J call TRBJ2-4, with 16 positions matching TRBD2. CDR1 and CDR2 from the germline V gene are WSHSY and SAAADI. V was clipped by 5 bases and J by 3 bases; unmatched bases: 7. The CDR3 contains 18 residues.

The V call is TRBV7-8, the J call TRBJ2-7; D might be TRBD2 (5 bases). Per the germline V gene, CDR1 is SGHVS and CDR2 is FQNEAQ. V gave up 5 bases and J gave up 3 bases, with 23 bases separating them. This CDR3 contains 17 residues. The CDR3 spells CASSTPVPWEGGYEQYF. The DNA of the CDR3 is TGTGCCAGCAGCACCCCGGTTCCTTGGGAAGGAGGCTACGAGCAGTACTTC.

The gene calls are TRBV19 and TRBJ1-1; D is unresolved. Trimming removed 4 bases from V and 1 base from J, with 7 bases in between. The CDR3 loop spans 13 amino acids. Germline V gene lookup returns CDR1 LNHDA and CDR2 SQIVND (reference sequence). The CDR3 nucleotides are TGTGCCAGTAGTACAGGTTCGAACACTGAAGCTTTCTTT. Protein sequence: CASSTGSNTEAFF.

On this clone itself: Other DNA sequences in the same sample also yield this CDR3. The chain employs TRBV6-1 and TRBJ1-1; 7 bases line up with TRBD1. The CDR3 covers 16 residues. Germline assignment: CDR1 MNHNS and CDR2 SASEGT. With 1 base clipped from V and 1 base from J, the junction kept 6 bases outside the gene matches. In DNA form, the CDR3 reads TGTGCCAGCAGTGAAGTGCGAGGGGGCGGGAACACTGAAGCTTTCTTT. This codes for CASSEVRGGGNTEAFF.

The CDR3 bases are TGTGCCAGTAGTTCCAAAGTCACAGGACTGAACACTGAAGCTTTCTTT. Protein: CASSSKVTGLNTEAFF. V is TRBV19 and J is TRBJ1-1, with D perhaps matching TRBD1 (5 bases). The CDR3 consists of 16 residues. Trimming pared 5 bases from V and 0 bases from J, leaving 16 bases between. Germline CDR1 is LNHDA and CDR2 is SQIVND (reference sequence).

This chain connects TRBV27 to TRBJ2-7; 10 bases line up with TRBD1. There are 14 residues in the CDR3. CDR1 is MNHEY and CDR2 is SMNVEV in the germline V gene (reference sequence). V trimming: 5 bases; J trimming: 4 bases; junction bases outside the gene matches: 5. The CDR3 DNA sequence: TGTGCCAGCAGTGAGACAGGGGGCTGGTACGAGCAGTACTTC. Protein product: CASSETGGWYEQYF.

This chain connects TRBV27 to TRBJ1-2; D might be TRBD1 (5 bases). The CDR3 totals 15 residues. In germline, CDR1 is MNHEY, CDR2 SMNVEV (reference sequence). V shed 9 bases and J shed 2 bases, with 19 bases lying between them. Here the CDR3 DNA reads TGTGCCAGTTCCCCGGGGGGGGTTGGGAACTATGGCTACACCTTC. It translates to CASSPGGVGNYGYTF.

The chain recombines TRBV18 with TRBJ2-2, with 7 bases lining up with TRBD2. Trimming took 6 bases from V and 11 from J; bases not matched to a gene: 27. Germline lookup yields CDR1 KGHSH and CDR2 LQKENI. The CDR3 has 19 residues. CDR3 sequence (DNA): TGTGCCAGCTCTCCGACGTCAGGGAGGGTATCCTACCCACCGGTAGAGCTGTTTTTT. This sequence encodes CASSPTSGRVSYPPVELFF.

V is TRBV4-2 and J is TRBJ2-7, with 7 bases fitting TRBD2. The CDR3 length is 14 residues. Germline loops: CDR1 LGHNA, CDR2 YNFKEQ. With V trimmed by 6 bases and J by 2 bases, 7 bases remained unmatched. This CDR3 reads CASSQYGGTYEQYF. DNA for the CDR3: TGTGCCAGCAGTCAGTACGGGGGGACCTACGAGCAGTACTTC.

For this clone: Compared with germline, one end of the junction differs, possibly owing to a read error. The V call is TRBV7-7, the J call TRBJ2-1; D might be TRBD2 (6 bases). Germline CDR1 is SSHAT and CDR2 is FNYEAQ (reference sequence). CDR3 size: 15 residues. This chain's CDR3 is CASSLSGSSYNEQFF. The CDR3, as DNA: TGTGCTAGCAGCCTTAGCGGTAGCTCCTACAATGAGCAGTTCTTC.

The CDR3 DNA follows: TGTGCCAGCAGTGTCCGGGACGGCAATCAGCCCCAGCATTTT. Its translation is CASSVRDGNQPQHF. The chain combines TRBV27 with TRBJ1-5; D possibly corresponds to TRBD1 (5 bases). The CDR3 has 14 amino acids. Per germline, CDR1 MNHEY and CDR2 SMNVEV (reference sequence). The V gene lost 5 bases and the J gene lost 2 bases, with 10 bases spanning the gap.

V gene TRBV4-1 combines with J gene TRBJ2-7; D is perhaps TRBD1 (5 bases). The CDR3 loop spans 17 amino acids. CDR1 and CDR2 from the germline V gene are MGHRA and YSYEKL. V lost 0 bases to trimming and J lost 0 bases, with 15 bases between them. The CDR3 bases are TGCGCCAGCAGCCAAGATGGGGCTTGGAGAAGCTCCTACGAGCAGTACTTC. Its protein is CASSQDGAWRSSYEQYF.

The chain uses TRBV27 and TRBJ1-5; D uncertain. Deletions cut 8 bases from V and 3 bases from J, with 11 bases between. CDR1 is MNHEY, CDR2 SMNVEV, per germline (reference sequence). The CDR3 extends over 13 amino acids. The CDR3 sequence is CASGIMDNQPQHF. The CDR3 DNA sequence: TGTGCCAGCGGGATTATGGACAATCAGCCCCAGCATTTT.

In its sample, this clone was seen once. The chain is built from TRBV29-1 and TRBJ1-1, with no clear D. The V end lost 2 bases, the J end lost 8 bases, and 12 bases lay between the germline ends. The V gene's germline CDR1 is SQVTM and CDR2 ANQGSEA. CDR3 size: 12 residues. The CDR3 is CSVEINAVEAFF. The CDR3 DNA reads as TGCAGCGTTGAAATAAACGCTGTCGAAGCTTTCTTT.

The chain has TRBV6-1 and TRBJ2-3; 10 positions agree with TRBD2. Germline V gives CDR1 MNHNS, CDR2 SASEGT. J lost 0 bases, V lost 1 base, and 10 bases had no gene match. This CDR3 has 19 amino acids. CDR3 bases: TGTGCCAGCAGTGAAGAAGGGTGGGGAGCGGGGGGGAGCACAGATACGCAGTATTTT. This codes for CASSEEGWGAGGSTDTQYF.

This sequence joins TRBV19 and TRBJ2-1; 7 bases are a match to TRBD2. The CDR3 has 15 residues. The V gene's germline CDR1 is LNHDA and CDR2 SQIVND (reference sequence). After removal of 10 bases from V and 2 bases from J, the junction contained 11 bases not matched to a gene. CDR3 in DNA: TGTGCCACACGAGGTCGCGGGGGAACCTACAATGAGCAGTTCTTC. Its translation: CATRGRGGTYNEQFF.